The 20 T cell receptor beta chains below were found in one sample sequenced in a study of shared clonotypes between healthy human individuals. Method: immunoSEQ multiplex PCR; TCRdb's copy keeps in-frame clones and lacks some. The sample records roughly 2.5 million clones, roughly nine tenths being singletons. Material for sequencing was naive CD4+ T cells sorted from blood. Subset defined: CD45RA+ positively selected. The receptors stem from a man between 18 and 35 years old in good health.

On this clone: Other DNA sequences in this specimen translate into the identical CDR3. This rearrangement joins TRBV9 to TRBJ1-6, with 8 bases lining up with TRBD1. Germline V lookup: CDR1 SGDLS, CDR2 YYNGEE. The length of the CDR3 is 14 residues. V dropped 1 base and J dropped 7; count of bases not matched to a gene: 1. The CDR3 sequence: CASSVQGANSPLHF. CDR3 DNA sequence: TGTGCCAGCAGCGTACAGGGGGCCAATTCACCCCTCCACTTT.

The gene calls are TRBV2 and TRBJ2-3; maybe TRBD1 (5 bases). This CDR3 has 12 residues. Trimming cost V 5 bases and J 8 bases, with 11 bases left between them. Germline CDR1 and CDR2: SNHLY and FYNNEI. The CDR3 loop is CASSQGPGTQYF. The CDR3 DNA reads as TGTGCCAGCAGTCAGGGTCCGGGTACGCAGTATTTT. Supplemented by reference TRBV2 and TRBJ2-3, the full variable domain reads EPEVTQTPSHQVTQMGQEVILRCVPISNHLYFYWYRQILGQKVEFLVSFYNNEISEKSEIFDDQFSVERPDGSNFTLKIRSTKLEDSAMYFCASSQGPGTQYFGPGTRLTVL.

The chain joins TRBV27 to TRBJ2-1; D unresolved. This CDR3 has 14 amino acids. Trimming stripped 5 bases from V and 5 bases from J, with 13 bases between. Germline CDR1 reads MNHEY; CDR2 reads SMNVEV (reference sequence). Here the CDR3 DNA reads TGTGCCAGCAGTCTCGGCAGGTATAACAATGAGCAGTTCTTC. This gives the protein CASSLGRYNNEQFF.

The V call is TRBV5-4, the J call TRBJ1-3; D is perhaps TRBD1 (5 bases). Germline CDR1 SGHNT, CDR2 YYREEE (reference sequence). The CDR3 contains 15 residues. V was shortened by 3 bases and J by 2 bases, with 12 bases between the two germline ends. The CDR3 DNA reads as TGTGCCAGCAGCTCCCAGGGCACTACTGGAAACACCATATATTTT. This gives the protein CASSSQGTTGNTIYF.

The V and J genes are TRBV30 and TRBJ2-7; D may match TRBD1 or TRBD2 (5 bases each). The CDR3 has 13 amino acids. The germline V gene encodes CDR1 GTSNPN and CDR2 SVGIG (reference sequence). V dropped 3 bases and J dropped 4 bases, with 13 bases sitting between them. The CDR3 bases are TGTGCCTGGAGCGGGACGGATGTTTACGAGCAGTACTTC. Encoded protein: CAWSGTDVYEQYF.

The chain couples TRBV19 to TRBJ2-5; 12 bases align to TRBD1. CDR1 is LNHDA and CDR2 is SQIVND in the germline V gene (reference sequence). The CDR3 is made up of 15 amino acids. The ends lost 4 bases at V and 4 bases at J; junction bases unmatched: 4. The CDR3 reads CASSNRDRGRETQYF. Here the CDR3 DNA reads TGTGCCAGTAGTAACCGGGACAGGGGGCGAGAGACCCAGTACTTC.

Note on this clone: Within the sample, other DNA sequences also encode this same CDR3. The chain recombines TRBV5-1 with TRBJ2-3; no definite D call. The CDR3 contains 12 residues. Trimming removed 0 bases from V and 4 bases from J, with 3 bases in between. Germline CDR1 reads SGHRS; CDR2 reads YFSETQ. The CDR3 region has the DNA TGCGCCAGCAGCTTGGTCTCAGATACGCAGTATTTT. It yields the protein CASSLVSDTQYF.

The V gene is TRBV7-2, the J gene TRBJ2-1, with D possibly matching TRBD2 (5 bases). V was trimmed by 0 bases and J by 5 bases, leaving 8 bases between them. Germline CDR1 SGHTA, CDR2 FQGNSA. The CDR3 extends over 14 amino acids. The CDR3 bases are TGTGCCAGCAGCTTAGCGACGACTAACAATGAGCAGTTCTTC. This translates into CASSLATTNNEQFF.

The CDR3, as DNA: TGTGCCAGCAGCCCAGAGGGGACTAGCGGTCGTGAGCAGTTCTTC. Translated, it gives CASSPEGTSGREQFF. This chain joins TRBV9 and TRBJ2-1, with 11 nucleotides matching TRBD2. V shed 4 bases and J 9 bases; nucleotides not matched to a gene: 9. Germline CDR1 SGDLS, CDR2 YYNGEE. The length of the CDR3 is 15 residues.

This clone came up once. Other DNA sequences within the sample encode an identical CDR3. J is TRBJ2-2 and V is TRBV19; D is unclear. The CDR3 is made up of 11 amino acids. Trimming stripped 7 bases from V and 4 bases from J, with 4 bases between. Germline values: CDR1 LNHDA, CDR2 SQIVND (reference sequence). CDR3 protein: CASTSTGELFF. The CDR3 nucleotides read TGTGCCAGTACCAGCACCGGGGAGCTGTTTTTT.

This clone was recorded once. V gene TRBV18 combines with J gene TRBJ2-1; 10 positions match TRBD2. The V and J ends lost 3 bases and 6 bases, in that order; junction bases with no gene match: 5. The V gene's germline CDR1 is KGHSH and CDR2 LQKENI. CDR3 length: 15 amino acids. The CDR3 spells CASSPPGTSANEQFF. In nucleotides, the CDR3 is TGTGCCAGCTCACCCCCAGGGACTAGCGCCAATGAGCAGTTCTTC.

This rearrangement joins TRBV18 to TRBJ1-2; possibly TRBD1 for D (5 bases). The CDR3 runs 15 residues. Germline V gene data show CDR1 as KGHSH and CDR2 as LQKENI. V lost 8 bases and J lost 5, with 21 bases in between. CDR3 sequence (DNA): TGTGCCAGCGATACCGGGACCCGGGAGGGATATGGCTACACCTTC. Protein product: CASDTGTREGYGYTF.

This sequence joins TRBV6-5 and TRBJ2-7; D gene unclear. The germline CDR1 and CDR2 sequences are MNHEY and SVGAGI. The CDR3 extends over 12 amino acids. The V end lost 6 bases, the J end lost 2 bases, and 8 bases lay between the germline ends. The DNA for the CDR3 is TGTGCCAGCAGCCAACCCCCCTACGAGCAGTACTTC. It is translated as CASSQPPYEQYF.

This rearrangement joins TRBV19 to TRBJ2-7; TRBD1 matches at 9 bases. Trimming took 4 bases from V and 3 from J; bases not matched to a gene: 16. The CDR3 has 18 residues. CDR1 and CDR2 from the germline V gene are LNHDA and SQIVND (reference sequence). The CDR3 nucleotides are TGTGCCAGTAGTAAGCGGTGGACAGGGGCGGGTGGATACTACGAGCAGTACTTC. This encodes CASSKRWTGAGGYYEQYF. Supplemented by reference TRBV19 and TRBJ2-7, the full variable domain reads DGGITQSPKYLFRKEGQNVTLSCEQNLNHDAMYWYRQDPGQGLRLIYYSQIVNDFQKGDIAEGYSVSREKKESFPLTVTSAQKNPTAFYLCASSKRWTGAGGYYEQYFGPGTRLTVT.

This clone was observed a single time. The gene calls are TRBV28 and TRBJ1-4; TRBD1 is a possible D gene (6 bases). V lost 3 bases and J lost 10, with 18 bases in between. This CDR3 contains 15 residues. Germline-derived CDR1 and CDR2 are MDHEN and SYDVKM. CDR3 amino acids: CASSFWTEDGGKLFF. CDR3 nucleotide sequence: TGTGCCAGCAGTTTTTGGACAGAGGATGGGGGAAAACTGTTTTTT.

The CDR3 region has the DNA TGTGCCAGCAGCCTACTTCCGACGACTAGTAGAGCCTCCTACGAGCAGTACTTC. Its protein is CASSLLPTTSRASYEQYF. This chain uses TRBV7-6 with TRBJ2-7, with D tentatively TRBD2 (6 bases). The germline V and J ends were trimmed by 5 bases and 0 bases, with 23 bases remaining between them. The CDR3 sequence is 18 residues long. The germline V gene has CDR1 SGHVS and CDR2 FNYEAQ.

About this clone: Without the conserved terminal phenylalanine or tryptophan, this CDR3 likely stems from a read error. Because the CDR3's place on the DNA is in doubt, the DNA is left out and the CDR3 is given as listed by TCRdb. The genes are TRBV2 and TRBJ2-3. Germline CDR1 reads SNHLY; CDR2 reads FYNNEI. The CDR3 comprises 11 residues, both ends counted. The CDR3 sequence: CASSEATVPAL.

In DNA, the CDR3 is TGTGCCAGCAGCTTATCGGGAGAGACAAGGCTACAAGAGACCCAGTACTTC. It encodes CASSLSGETRLQETQYF. The rearrangement joins TRBV7-3 to TRBJ2-5, with D tentatively TRBD2 (6 bases). V dropped 2 bases and J dropped 2 bases, with 18 bases sitting between them. The length of the CDR3 is 17 residues. CDR1 SGHTA and CDR2 FQGTGA come from the germline V gene. Looking up the rest from reference TRBV7-3 and TRBJ2-5 gives the full variable domain: GAGVSQTPSNKVTEKGKYVELRCDPISGHTALYWYRQSLGQGPEFLIYFQGTGAADDSGLPNDRFFAVRPEGSVSTLKIQRTERGDSAVYLCASSLSGETRLQETQYFGPGTRLLVL.

The chain links TRBV27 to TRBJ2-7; 8 bases are shared with TRBD2. The length of the CDR3 is 16 residues. Germline V gives CDR1 MNHEY, CDR2 SMNVEV (reference sequence). Losses at the gene ends were 1 base for V and 4 bases for J; bases not matched to a gene: 9. The CDR3: CASSLLAGGALYEQYF. The CDR3 nucleotides read TGTGCCAGCAGTTTATTGGCCGGGGGGGCCTTATACGAGCAGTACTTC.

This clone came up a few times. Other DNA sequences in the sample encode the same CDR3. The genes are TRBV18 and TRBJ2-6; D possibly corresponds to TRBD1 (6 bases). Trimming removed 3 bases from V and 2 bases from J, with 8 bases in between. This CDR3 has 15 residues. Germline-derived CDR1 and CDR2 are KGHSH and LQKENI. The CDR3 nucleotides read TGTGCCAGCTCACCTGGGGGCACTGGGGCCAACGTCCTGACTTTC. This codes for CASSPGGTGANVLTF.